Listed here are 20 T cell receptor beta chains from one sample, sequenced in a study of cytomegalovirus exposure and HLA in healthy donors. The PCR used 60 Vbeta and 13 Jbeta primers. The repertoire was sequenced with immunoSEQ multiplex PCR; TCRdb's copy has only in-frame clones and lacks some. The sample includes about 130,000 clones, around 75% of them seen just once. The sample was PBMCs. The source is a man between 25 and 39 years old in good health and CMV-seronegative.

This chain uses TRBV28 with TRBJ2-7, with 7 bases lining up with TRBD1. This CDR3 comprises 14 residues. The germline V gene has CDR1 MDHEN and CDR2 SYDVKM. V gave up 6 bases and J gave up 3 bases; unmatched junction bases: 8. CDR3 protein: CASRRHGQVYEQYF. The CDR3 DNA is TGTGCCAGCAGGAGACATGGACAGGTCTACGAGCAGTACTTC. The variable domain in full, completed from reference TRBV28 and TRBJ2-7, reads DVKVTQSSRYLVKRTGEKVFLECVQDMDHENMFWYRQDPGLGLRLIYFSYDVKMKEKGDIPEGYSVSREKKERFSLILESASTNQTSMYLCASRRHGQVYEQYFGPGTRLTVT.

The chain joins TRBV9 to TRBJ2-5; 10 bases match TRBD2. CDR1 is SGDLS and CDR2 is YYNGEE in the germline V gene. V lost 0 bases, J lost 3 bases, and 5 bases stayed unmatched. The CDR3 length is 16 residues. The chain's CDR3 is CASSVGLGTSEETQYF. The CDR3 nucleotides are TGTGCCAGCAGCGTAGGATTAGGGACTAGCGAAGAGACCCAGTACTTC.

The chain employs TRBV7-9 and TRBJ1-5; 10 nucleotides align to TRBD1. With 5 bases clipped from V and 7 bases from J, the junction kept 5 bases outside the gene matches. Germline V gives CDR1 SEHNR, CDR2 FQNEAQ (reference sequence). CDR3 length equals 14 residues. For the CDR3, the DNA is TGTGCCAGCAGCATGGACAGGGGGGGACAGCCCCAGCATTTT. Amino acid sequence: CASSMDRGGQPQHF.

The chain combines TRBV9 with TRBJ1-2; perhaps TRBD1 as D (5 bases). This CDR3 comprises 15 residues. In germline, CDR1 is SGDLS, CDR2 YYNGEE. V shed 2 bases and J shed 6 bases, with 17 bases lying between them. For the CDR3, the DNA is TGTGCCAGCAGCGTGGAAACCAGGGTCCAGGATGGCTACACCTTC. Translation: CASSVETRVQDGYTF.

The chain has TRBV27 and TRBJ2-3; no clear D. Germline CDR1 reads MNHEY; CDR2 reads SMNVEV (reference sequence). The length of the CDR3 is 13 residues. V shed 4 bases and J shed 0 bases, with 5 bases lying between them. The CDR3 DNA sequence: TGTGCCAGCAGTTCCTTTAGCACAGATACGCAGTATTTT. Translation: CASSSFSTDTQYF.

The V call is TRBV30, the J call TRBJ1-6; 9 bases line up with TRBD1. Looked up from germline, CDR1 is GTSNPN and CDR2 is SVGIG (reference sequence). The CDR3 length is 15 residues. After removal of 0 bases from V and 9 bases from J, the junction contained 6 bases not matched to a gene. The CDR3 nucleotides are TGTGCCTGGAGTGTACTGACAGGGGGAGGTTCACCCCTCCACTTT. It yields the protein CAWSVLTGGGSPLHF. Filled out from reference TRBV30 and TRBJ1-6, the complete variable domain reads SQTIHQWPATLVQPVGSPLSLECTVEGTSNPNLYWYRQAAGRGLQLLFYSVGIGQISSEVPQNLSASRPQDRQFILSSKKLLLSDSGFYLCAWSVLTGGGSPLHFGNGTRLTVT.

CDR3 bases: TGTGCCAGCAGCGTAGATTTGAAGACATTCGAGCAGTACTTC. Its protein product is CASSVDLKTFEQYF. V gene TRBV9 combines with J gene TRBJ2-7; no reliable D call. Per the germline V gene, CDR1 is SGDLS and CDR2 is YYNGEE. This CDR3 is built from 14 residues. The germline V and J ends were trimmed by 0 bases and 6 bases, with 13 bases remaining between them. The full variable domain, in which reference TRBV9 and TRBJ2-7 provide the parts outside the CDR3, is DSGVTQTPKHLITATGQRVTLRCSPRSGDLSVYWYQQSLDQGLQFLIQYYNGEERAKGNILERFSAQQFPDLHSELNLSSLELGDSALYFCASSVDLKTFEQYFGPGTRLTVT.

The chain links TRBV6-5 to TRBJ2-7, with 7 bases identical to TRBD2. CDR1 and CDR2 from the germline V gene are MNHEY and SVGAGI. CDR3 length equals 14 residues. The trim removed 8 bases at V and 0 bases at J, leaving 7 bases unmatched. CDR3: CASGAQRDSYEQYF. CDR3 DNA sequence: TGTGCCAGCGGGGCCCAGCGGGACTCCTACGAGCAGTACTTC.

The J gene is TRBJ2-7, the V gene TRBV19; weak D call: TRBD1 (6 bases). The CDR3 has 17 amino acids. Germline V gives CDR1 LNHDA, CDR2 SQIVND (reference sequence). The V end was cut by 6 bases, the J end by 0 bases, with 21 bases between. The chain's CDR3 is CASSPQRGHTLSYEQYF. The CDR3 nucleotides are TGTGCCAGTAGCCCTCAGAGGGGACACACCCTCTCCTACGAGCAGTACTTC.

The gene calls are TRBV6-5 and TRBJ1-5, with D hard to call. From germline, CDR1 is MNHEY and CDR2 SVGAGI. The CDR3 runs 13 residues. The germline V and J ends were trimmed by 6 bases and 3 bases, with 9 bases remaining between them. The CDR3 DNA sequence: TGTGCCAGCAGCCGAGAGTTCAATCAGCCCCAGCATTTT. This codes for CASSREFNQPQHF.

This chain joins TRBV5-1 and TRBJ1-2; D perhaps matches TRBD1 (5 bases). The CDR3 has 16 residues. V gave up 6 bases and J gave up 6 bases, with 24 bases separating them. The germline CDR1 and CDR2 sequences are SGHRS and YFSETQ. The DNA for the CDR3 is TGCGCCAGCACCCCTTGGGAGGCAGGGAATGGGGATGGCTACACCTTC. This codes for CASTPWEAGNGDGYTF. The full variable domain, in which reference TRBV5-1 and TRBJ1-2 provide the parts outside the CDR3, is KAGVTQTPRYLIKTRGQQVTLSCSPISGHRSVSWYQQTPGQGLQFLFEYFSETQRNKGNFPGRFSGRQFSNSRSEMNVSTLELGDSALYLCASTPWEAGNGDGYTFGSGTRLTVV.

The V and J genes are TRBV2 and TRBJ2-3, with 13 positions matching TRBD2. Germline lookup yields CDR1 SNHLY and CDR2 FYNNEI. CDR3 length: 15 residues. V lost 11 bases, J lost 10 bases, and 15 bases stayed unmatched. This chain's CDR3 is CAGAGLAGALPAQYF. CDR3 nucleotide sequence: TGTGCCGGCGCCGGACTAGCGGGGGCCCTTCCCGCGCAGTATTTT.

This clone was observed once. CDR3 nucleotide sequence: TGTGCCAGCAGTGGAGGCAGCTCCTACGAGCAGTACTTC. Amino acids: CASSGGSSYEQYF. The genes are TRBV2 and TRBJ2-7; D unresolved. V lost 4 bases, J lost 0 bases, and 7 bases lay in between. The germline gives CDR1 SNHLY, CDR2 FYNNEI. This CDR3 has 13 residues. Full variable domain (outside the CDR3, taken from reference TRBV2 and TRBJ2-7): EPEVTQTPSHQVTQMGQEVILRCVPISNHLYFYWYRQILGQKVEFLVSFYNNEISEKSEIFDDQFSVERPDGSNFTLKIRSTKLEDSAMYFCASSGGSSYEQYFGPGTRLTVT.

The V gene is TRBV7-8, the J gene TRBJ2-3; TRBD2 matches 13 bases. V shed 2 bases, J shed 5 bases, and the junction held 7 bases outside the gene matches. The CDR3 sequence is 17 residues long. Germline CDR1 and CDR2: SGHVS and FQNEAQ. The CDR3 protein is CASSLRTSGSYQDTQYF. The DNA for the CDR3 is TGTGCCAGCAGCTTAAGGACTAGCGGGAGTTACCAAGATACGCAGTATTTT.

This rearrangement joins TRBV5-1 to TRBJ1-2; 8 bases line up with TRBD1. The junction had 9 bases not matched to a gene; V was cut back by 4 bases and J by 4 bases. The germline gives CDR1 SGHRS, CDR2 YFSETQ. The CDR3 loop spans 15 amino acids. CDR3 sequence: CASSQGAGISYGYTF. The DNA for the CDR3 is TGCGCCAGCAGCCAGGGGGCAGGAATTAGCTATGGCTACACCTTC.

This rearrangement joins TRBV6-5 to TRBJ1-4; weak D call: TRBD1 (6 bases). Trimming stripped 0 bases from V and 5 bases from J, with 10 bases between. The CDR3 extends over 15 amino acids. The germline CDR1 and CDR2 sequences are MNHEY and SVGAGI. The CDR3 loop reads CASSYSRQANEKLFF. CDR3 coding DNA: TGTGCCAGCAGTTACTCTCGACAGGCAAATGAAAAACTGTTTTTT.

V gene TRBV28 combines with J gene TRBJ1-2; weak D call: TRBD1 (6 bases). CDR3 length equals 14 residues. The V and J ends lost 7 bases and 4 bases respectively, with 16 bases between them. Germline V gene data show CDR1 as MDHEN and CDR2 as SYDVKM. The CDR3 region has the DNA TGTGCCAGCACCCAAGGGGGGGCAGGCTATGGCTACACCTTC. This encodes CASTQGGAGYGYTF.

A few counts support this clone. The chain joins TRBV27 to TRBJ2-3, with TRBD1 identical over 10 bases. The germline CDR1 and CDR2 sequences are MNHEY and SMNVEV (reference sequence). J gave up 11 bases and V 4 bases, and 0 bases lay outside the gene matches. The CDR3 sequence is 11 residues long. The CDR3 loop reads CASSWDRGQYF. In DNA form, the CDR3 reads TGTGCCAGCAGTTGGGACAGGGGGCAGTATTTT.

The rearrangement uses TRBV25-1 and TRBJ2-5, with a tentative D call TRBD2 (5 bases). With the DNA end fitting TRBJ2-7 better, the J assignment may be wrong. Looked up from germline, CDR1 is MGHDK and CDR2 is SYGVNS. The CDR3 totals 14 residues. The CDR3 protein is CASMRSRGSYEQYF. The CDR3 DNA reads TGTGCCAGCATGCGTAGTAGAGGGAGTTACGAGCAGTACTTC.

This clone was seen more than once but under ten times. The V gene is TRBV5-4, the J gene TRBJ1-1, with TRBD1 as a possible D gene (6 bases). The CDR3 totals 15 residues. V dropped 6 bases and J dropped 1 base, with 16 bases sitting between them. CDR1 SGHNT and CDR2 YYREEE come from the germline V gene (reference sequence). In nucleotides, the CDR3 is TGTGCCAGCACCCTCAGGGGTGGTGGGAACACTGAAGCTTTCTTT. Its protein product is CASTLRGGGNTEAFF.